The text below deals with one T cell receptor beta chain. What it binds is unknown. This entry comes from a study of CD8 T cells in Susac syndrome. Study-level findings and limits: The study acknowledged a relatively small number of individuals in its TCR sequencing and HLA analysis.

Reverse transcription of about 0.5 to 1 ug RNA was carried out with random hexamers. Amplification of TCR beta CDR3 used immunoSEQ multiplex PCR across 54 Vbeta and 13 Jbeta. One entry per CDR3 protein results from TCRdb running MiXCR on the immunoSEQ multiplex PCR reads. Of about 180,000 distinct CDR3 sequences detected, approximately 95% appear once; the ten largest clones hold 0.093%. The germline V gene encodes CDR1 ENHRY and CDR2 SYGVKD. Trimming pared 4 bases from V and 6 bases from J, leaving 7 bases between. This CDR3 contains 11 residues. TCR beta was sequenced from blood CD8+ and CD4+ T cells.

The sequence derives from a human donor with multiple sclerosis. Sequences were obtained from CD4+ T cells from PBMCs. J is TRBJ2-7 and V is TRBV10-3; possible D gene TRBD1, 5 bases. For the CDR3, the DNA is TGTGCCATCAGTGTCCAGGGCGAGCAGTACTTC. Residues: CAISVQGEQYF.